What follows is one T cell receptor beta chain and its context. Its cognate antigen is unknown. These data belong to a study of T-cell memory formation after mild COVID-19. Broader study findings: Mainly CM and EM harbored the contracting CD4+ clones; mainly EMRA harbored the CD8+ ones.

Between the trimmed V and J ends, which lost 11 bases and 7 bases, there was a span of 14 bases. CDR3 size: 11 residues. Per germline, CDR1 SEHNR and CDR2 FQNEAQ (reference sequence). From the 5' RACE reads, TCRdb called clonotypes with MiXCR, one entry per CDR3 protein. This sample carries 350,000 to 450,000 distinct CDR3 sequences, about 24% of them seen once, and the ten largest clones take roughly 9.7%. V gene TRBV7-9 combines with J gene TRBJ1-1; no definite D call. The TCR sequence derives from an adult woman who had mild COVID-19 (a few samples of this study predate the infection). Cell type and time point are not known. What was sequenced was PBMCs or a T cell subset sorted from them (not recorded which). CDR3: CAYQDGIEAFF. The CDR3 DNA sequence: TGTGCCTATCAGGACGGCATTGAAGCTTTCTTT. Variable domain in full (rest from reference TRBV7-9 and TRBJ1-1): DTGVSQNPRHKITKRGQNVTFRCDPISEHNRLYWYRQTLGQGPEFLTYFQNEAQLEKSRLLSDRFSAERPKGSFSTLEIQRTEQGDSAMYLCAYQDGIEAFFGQGTRLTVV.